These T cell receptor beta chains were read from a single sample in a study of control samples from healthy donors and cancer patients. Repertoires were generated with immunoSEQ multiplex PCR, while TCRdb's copy carries only in-frame clones and drops some. Seen here are 120,000 or so clones, around 90% observed once, and the top ten hold almost 40%. The sample was blood. The receptors were gathered from a man aged 45 to 65 in good health. The CDR3 runs from the conserved cysteine through the conserved F or W. The D gene is left open where the match is weak. A row's size may be missing; if present it is once, few, many or a size class.

v_gene	abundance	d_gene	j_gene	CDR3nt	CDR3aa
TRBV3-1/TRBV3-2	NA	TRBD1	TRBJ2-2	TGTGCCAGCAGCTGGGACAGGGCAGGACGGGCCGGGGAGCTGTTTTTT	CASSWDRAGRAGELFF
TRBV19	NA	NA	TRBJ1-1	TGTGCCAGTAGATTGGGGAACACTGAAGCTTTCTTT	CASRLGNTEAFF
TRBV27	NA	TRBD1	TRBJ2-5	TGTGCCAGCAGTTTACGTCGACAGGGCTGGGAGACCCAGTACTTC	CASSLRRQGWETQYF
TRBV5-6	NA	NA	TRBJ1-5	TGTGCCAGCCCAGGAGGGTTCAATCAGCCCCAGCATTTT	CASPGGFNQPQHF
TRBV28	few	NA	TRBJ1-5	TGTGCCAGCAGTCACCCCGGCGGGTATAGCAATCAGCCCCAGCATTTT	CASSHPGGYSNQPQHF
TRBV5-1	NA	NA	TRBJ2-5	TGCGCCAGCAGCCCAATCGACAAGGGAAGGGAGACCCAGTACTTC	CASSPIDKGRETQYF
TRBV6-6	NA	NA	TRBJ2-5	TGTGCCAGCAGTTGGACTGACCATCGGGAGACCCAGTACTTC	CASSWTDHRETQYF
TRBV5-1	once	NA	TRBJ1-2	TGCGCCAGCAGCTTGGAACCAGAAGGGAACTATGGCTACACCTTC	CASSLEPEGNYGYTF
TRBV11-2	NA	NA	TRBJ2-7	TGTGCCAGCAGCCCTACCTCAGTCTACGAGCAGTACTTC	CASSPTSVYEQYF
TRBV5-1	NA	NA	TRBJ1-3	TGCGCCAGCAGTCCCTCTGGAAACACCATATATTTT	CASSPSGNTIYF
TRBV7-8	few	NA	TRBJ2-2	TGTGCCAGCAGCTTAGGAACCGGGGACACCGGGGAGCTGTTTTTT	CASSLGTGDTGELFF
TRBV7-6	once	TRBD2	TRBJ2-5	TGTGCCAGCAGCTTTTTAGCGGGGGGTATACGAGAGACCCAGTACTTC	CASSFLAGGIRETQYF
TRBV5-6	NA	NA	TRBJ1-2	TGTGCCAGCAGCTTGAACCCGCATGGCTACACCTTC	CASSLNPHGYTF
TRBV5-5	NA	NA	TRBJ2-5	TGTGCCAGCAGCCTCGGACAGCAAGAGACCCAGTACTTC	CASSLGQQETQYF
TRBV6-1	NA	NA	TRBJ1-1	TGTGCCAGCAGTGAAAATGAGGGTTGGACTGAAGCTTTCTTT	CASSENEGWTEAFF
TRBV29-1	NA	NA	TRBJ1-1	TGCAGCGTTGTCGGGACCGGGGGATTGGCCACTGAAGCTTTCTTT	CSVVGTGGLATEAFF
TRBV19	NA	NA	TRBJ1-2	TGTGCCAGTAGTATTGAGGAGGGTTTGGACTATGGCTACACCTTC	CASSIEEGLDYGYTF
TRBV3-1/TRBV3-2	NA	NA	TRBJ2-1	TGTGCCAGCAGCCCTGGGGGGGCAGGGCAGTTCTTC	CASSPGGAGQFF
TRBV5-1	NA	NA	TRBJ1-6	TGCGCCAGCAGCTTGACTCCCCTGGGGGGGGCAAACTCACCCCTCCACTTT	CASSLTPLGGANSPLHF
TRBV6-5	NA	TRBD1	TRBJ1-5	TGTGCCAGCAGTCTCGGGACAGGGTTTGATCAGCCCCAGCATTTT	CASSLGTGFDQPQHF
TRBV6-5	once	TRBD2	TRBJ2-1	TGTGCCAGCAGTTACGTAGCGGGTAGCTCCTACAATGAGCAGTTCTTC	CASSYVAGSSYNEQFF
TRBV5-5	NA	TRBD1	TRBJ2-5	TGTGCCAGCAGCCCCGGGACAGGGGGCTCGGAGACCCAGTACTTC	CASSPGTGGSETQYF
TRBV11-2	NA	NA	TRBJ1-4	TGTGCCAGCAGCTACTGGGACCCGGCAACTAATGAAAAACTGTTTTTT	CASSYWDPATNEKLFF
TRBV5-4	NA	NA	TRBJ1-1	TGTGCCAGCTCAAACACTCGGAACACTGAAGCTTTCTTT	CASSNTRNTEAFF
TRBV2	NA	NA	TRBJ2-5	TGTGCCAGCAGGAGGGGTATCCAAGAGACCCAGTACTTC	CASRRGIQETQYF
TRBV6-1	NA	NA	TRBJ2-7	TGTGCCAGCAGTGAACAGGCAGTCTACGAGCAGTACTTC	CASSEQAVYEQYF
TRBV29-1	NA	TRBD1	TRBJ2-6	TGCAGCGTTGTGGGGACAGGGGCTGGGGCCAACGTCCTGACTTTC	CSVVGTGAGANVLTF
TRBV6-6	NA	NA	TRBJ1-5	TGTGCCAGCAGTTACTCCCGCCCTATGGGCAATCAGCCCCAGCATTTT	CASSYSRPMGNQPQHF
TRBV5-1	NA	TRBD2	TRBJ2-3	TGCGCCAGCAGCTTGGCTCGCGGGGGGACAGATACGCAGTATTTT	CASSLARGGTDTQYF
TRBV19	NA	TRBD2	TRBJ2-1	TGTGCCAGTAGTATGGGGGGGTCCCACAATGAGCAGTTCTTC	CASSMGGSHNEQFF
TRBV6-5	NA	NA	TRBJ1-5	TGTGCCAGCACCCAGATAAGCCATCAGCCCCAGCATTTT	CASTQISHQPQHF
TRBV7-9	NA	NA	TRBJ2-7	TGTGCCAGCAGCCTTTACGAGCAGTACTTC	CASSLYEQYF
TRBV7-2	NA	NA	TRBJ2-5	TGTGCCAGCAGCTTAGATCCGGGGTTGAAGACCCAGTACTTC	CASSLDPGLKTQYF
TRBV3-1/TRBV3-2	NA	NA	TRBJ1-1	TGTGCCAGCAGCCAAACAGGGTGGGACACTGAAGCTTTCTTT	CASSQTGWDTEAFF
TRBV3-1/TRBV3-2	NA	NA	TRBJ2-7	TGTGCCAGCAGCCCCGGGCCCTCCTACGAGCAGTACTTC	CASSPGPSYEQYF